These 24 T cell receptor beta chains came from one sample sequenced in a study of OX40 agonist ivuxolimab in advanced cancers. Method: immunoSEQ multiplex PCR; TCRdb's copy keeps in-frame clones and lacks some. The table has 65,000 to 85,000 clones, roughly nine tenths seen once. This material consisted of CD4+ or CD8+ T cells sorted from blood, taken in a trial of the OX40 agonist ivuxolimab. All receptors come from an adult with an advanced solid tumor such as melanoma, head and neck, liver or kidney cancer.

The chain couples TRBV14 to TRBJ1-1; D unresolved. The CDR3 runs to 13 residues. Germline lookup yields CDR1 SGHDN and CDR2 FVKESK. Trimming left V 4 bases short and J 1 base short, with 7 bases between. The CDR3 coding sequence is TGTGCCAGCAGCCTAGGACCGAACACTGAAGCTTTCTTT. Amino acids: CASSLGPNTEAFF.

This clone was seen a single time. Here the CDR3 DNA reads TGTGCCAGCAGCCTATCGTGGCGGGCCAACCAAGAGACCCAGTACTTC. Protein sequence: CASSLSWRANQETQYF. This chain uses TRBV7-9 with TRBJ2-5, with TRBD2 as a possible D gene (5 bases). Germline lookup yields CDR1 SEHNR and CDR2 FQNEAQ (reference sequence). This CDR3 spans 16 amino acids. V dropped 5 bases and J dropped 0 bases, with 16 bases sitting between them.

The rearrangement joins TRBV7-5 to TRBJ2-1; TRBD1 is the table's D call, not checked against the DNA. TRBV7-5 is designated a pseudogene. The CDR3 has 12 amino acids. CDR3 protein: CARGTWYNEQFF. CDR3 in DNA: TGTGCCAGAGGCACCTGGTACAATGAGCAGTTCTTC.

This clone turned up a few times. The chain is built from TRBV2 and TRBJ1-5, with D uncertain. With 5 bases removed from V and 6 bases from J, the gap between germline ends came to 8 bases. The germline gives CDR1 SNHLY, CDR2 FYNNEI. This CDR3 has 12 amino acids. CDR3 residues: CASSRMVQPQHF. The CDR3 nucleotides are TGTGCCAGCAGTCGGATGGTTCAGCCCCAGCATTTT. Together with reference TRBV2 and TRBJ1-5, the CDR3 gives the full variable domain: EPEVTQTPSHQVTQMGQEVILRCVPISNHLYFYWYRQILGQKVEFLVSFYNNEISEKSEIFDDQFSVERPDGSNFTLKIRSTKLEDSAMYFCASSRMVQPQHFGDGTRLSIL.

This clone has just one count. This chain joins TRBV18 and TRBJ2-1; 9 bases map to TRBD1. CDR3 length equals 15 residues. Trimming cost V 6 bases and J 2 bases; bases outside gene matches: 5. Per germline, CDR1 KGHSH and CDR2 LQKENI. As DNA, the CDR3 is TGTGCCAGCTCGCGGGACAGGGTGCCCTACAATGAGCAGTTCTTC. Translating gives CASSRDRVPYNEQFF.

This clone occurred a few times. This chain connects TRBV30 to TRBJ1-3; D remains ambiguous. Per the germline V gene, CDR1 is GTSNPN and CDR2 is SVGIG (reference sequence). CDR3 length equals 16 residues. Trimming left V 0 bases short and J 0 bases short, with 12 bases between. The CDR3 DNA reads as TGTGCCTGGAGTGTACCTGGCGGCCACTCTGGAAACACCATATATTTT. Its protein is CAWSVPGGHSGNTIYF. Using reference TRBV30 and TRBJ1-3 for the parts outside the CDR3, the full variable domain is SQTIHQWPATLVQPVGSPLSLECTVEGTSNPNLYWYRQAAGRGLQLLFYSVGIGQISSEVPQNLSASRPQDRQFILSSKKLLLSDSGFYLCAWSVPGGHSGNTIYFGEGSWLTVV.

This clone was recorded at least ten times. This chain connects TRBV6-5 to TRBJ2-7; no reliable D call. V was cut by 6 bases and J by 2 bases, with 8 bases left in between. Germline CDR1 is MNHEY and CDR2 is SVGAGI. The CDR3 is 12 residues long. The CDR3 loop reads CASSQTPYEQYF. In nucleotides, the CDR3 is TGTGCCAGCAGCCAGACCCCCTACGAGCAGTACTTC.

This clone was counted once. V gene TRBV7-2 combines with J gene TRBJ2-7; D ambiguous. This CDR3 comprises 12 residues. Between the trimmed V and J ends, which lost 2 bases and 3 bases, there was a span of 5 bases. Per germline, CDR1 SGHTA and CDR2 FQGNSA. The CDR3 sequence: CASSLSGYEQYF. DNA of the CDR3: TGTGCCAGCAGCTTATCGGGCTACGAGCAGTACTTC. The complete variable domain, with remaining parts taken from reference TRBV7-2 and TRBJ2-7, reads GAGVSQSPSNKVTEKGKDVELRCDPISGHTALYWYRQSLGQGLEFLIYFQGNSAPDKSGLPSDRFSAERTGGSVSTLTIQRTQQEDSAVYLCASSLSGYEQYFGPGTRLTVT.

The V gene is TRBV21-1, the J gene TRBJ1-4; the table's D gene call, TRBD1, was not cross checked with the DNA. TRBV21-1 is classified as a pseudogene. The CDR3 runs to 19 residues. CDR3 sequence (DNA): TGTGCCAGCAGCAGACTAAACGGGACAGGGAGAACAGGGAATGAAAAACTGTTTTTT. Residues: CASSRLNGTGRTGNEKLFF.

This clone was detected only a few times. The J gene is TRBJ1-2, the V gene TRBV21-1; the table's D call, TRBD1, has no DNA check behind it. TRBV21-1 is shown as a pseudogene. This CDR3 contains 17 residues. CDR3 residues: CASSKNVRTVERYGYTF. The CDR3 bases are TGTGCCAGCAGCAAAAACGTGAGGACAGTGGAGCGCTATGGCTACACCTTC.

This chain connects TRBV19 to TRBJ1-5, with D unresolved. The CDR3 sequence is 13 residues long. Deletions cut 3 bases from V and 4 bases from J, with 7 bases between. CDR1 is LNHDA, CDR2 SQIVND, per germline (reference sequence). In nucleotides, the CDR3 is TGTGCCAGTAGTATGAATGGTAATCAGCCCCAGCATTTT. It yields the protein CASSMNGNQPQHF.

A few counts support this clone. The CDR3 is CASSLDRRNTEAFF. In DNA form, the CDR3 reads TGTGCCAGCAGCTTAGACAGACGGAACACTGAAGCTTTCTTT. This rearrangement joins TRBV5-8 to TRBJ1-1, with D maybe TRBD1 (5 bases). Germline CDR1 is SGHTS and CDR2 is YDEGEE. The CDR3 has 14 residues. The germline V and J ends were trimmed by 2 bases and 1 base, with 9 bases remaining between them.

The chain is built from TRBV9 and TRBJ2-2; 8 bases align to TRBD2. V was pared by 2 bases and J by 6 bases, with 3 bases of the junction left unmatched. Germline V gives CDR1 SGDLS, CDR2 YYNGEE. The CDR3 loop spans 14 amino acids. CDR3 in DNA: TGTGCCAGCAGCGTCACGACTAGCGCCGGGGAGCTGTTTTTT. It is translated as CASSVTTSAGELFF.

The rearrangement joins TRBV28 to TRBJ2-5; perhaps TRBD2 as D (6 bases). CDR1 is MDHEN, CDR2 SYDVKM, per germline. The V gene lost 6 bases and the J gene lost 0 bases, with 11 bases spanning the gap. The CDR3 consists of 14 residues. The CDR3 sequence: CASSSREYQETQYF. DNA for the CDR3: TGTGCCAGCAGCTCCCGGGAGTACCAAGAGACCCAGTACTTC.

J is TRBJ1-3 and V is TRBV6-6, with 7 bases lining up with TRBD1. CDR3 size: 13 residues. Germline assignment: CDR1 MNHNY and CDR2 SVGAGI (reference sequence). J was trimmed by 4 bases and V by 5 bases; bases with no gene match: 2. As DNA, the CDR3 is TGTGCCAGCAGTCGGGACAGCGGAAACACCATATATTTT. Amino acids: CASSRDSGNTIYF.

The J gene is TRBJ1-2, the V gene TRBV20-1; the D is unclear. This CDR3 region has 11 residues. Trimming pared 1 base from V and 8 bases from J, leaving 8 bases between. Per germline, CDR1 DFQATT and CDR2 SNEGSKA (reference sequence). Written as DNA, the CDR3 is TGCAGTGCTAGAGCCGGATTGGGCTACACCTTC. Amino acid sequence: CSARAGLGYTF.

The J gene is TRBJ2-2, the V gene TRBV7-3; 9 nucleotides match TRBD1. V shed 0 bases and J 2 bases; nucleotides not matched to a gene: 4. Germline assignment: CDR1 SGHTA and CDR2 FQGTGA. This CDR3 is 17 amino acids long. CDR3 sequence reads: CASSLTGTGPNTGELFF. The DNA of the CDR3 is TGTGCCAGCAGCTTAACTGGGACAGGGCCTAACACCGGGGAGCTGTTTTTT.

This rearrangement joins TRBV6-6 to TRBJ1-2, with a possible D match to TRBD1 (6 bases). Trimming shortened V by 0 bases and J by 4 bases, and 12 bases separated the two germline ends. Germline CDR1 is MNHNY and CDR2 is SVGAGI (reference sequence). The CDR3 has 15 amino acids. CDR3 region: CASSYSLNRVYGYTF. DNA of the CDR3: TGTGCCAGCAGTTACTCGTTAAACAGGGTCTATGGCTACACCTTC.

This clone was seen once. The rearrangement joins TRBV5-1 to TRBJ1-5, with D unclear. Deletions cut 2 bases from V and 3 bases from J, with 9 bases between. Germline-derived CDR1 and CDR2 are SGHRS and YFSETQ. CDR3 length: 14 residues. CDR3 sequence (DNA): TGCGCCAGCAGCTTAGAAGGACTCAATCAGCCCCAGCATTTT. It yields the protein CASSLEGLNQPQHF. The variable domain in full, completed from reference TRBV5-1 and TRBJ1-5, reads KAGVTQTPRYLIKTRGQQVTLSCSPISGHRSVSWYQQTPGQGLQFLFEYFSETQRNKGNFPGRFSGRQFSNSRSEMNVSTLELGDSALYLCASSLEGLNQPQHFGDGTRLSIL.

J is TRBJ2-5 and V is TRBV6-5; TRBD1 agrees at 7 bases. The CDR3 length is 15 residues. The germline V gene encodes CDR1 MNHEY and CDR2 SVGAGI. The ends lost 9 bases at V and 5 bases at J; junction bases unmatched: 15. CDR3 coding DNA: TGTGCCAGAATACTACAGGGGCTCCAGGGCGAGACCCAGTACTTC. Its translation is CARILQGLQGETQYF.

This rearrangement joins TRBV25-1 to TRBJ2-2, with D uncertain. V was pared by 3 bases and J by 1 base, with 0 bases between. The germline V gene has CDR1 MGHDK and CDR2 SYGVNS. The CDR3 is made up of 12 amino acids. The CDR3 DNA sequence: TGTGCCAGCAGTGAGAACACCGGGGAGCTGTTTTTT. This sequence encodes CASSENTGELFF.

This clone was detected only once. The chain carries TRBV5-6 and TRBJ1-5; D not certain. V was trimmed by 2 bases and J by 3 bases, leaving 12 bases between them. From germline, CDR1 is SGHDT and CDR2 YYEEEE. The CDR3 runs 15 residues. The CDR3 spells CASSFRGRYNQPQHF. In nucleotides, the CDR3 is TGTGCCAGCAGCTTCCGAGGGCGTTACAATCAGCCCCAGCATTTT.

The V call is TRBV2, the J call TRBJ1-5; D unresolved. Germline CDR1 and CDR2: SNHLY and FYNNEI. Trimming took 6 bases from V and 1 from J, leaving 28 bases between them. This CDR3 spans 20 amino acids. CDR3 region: CASRPNTGQWIPRSNQPQHF. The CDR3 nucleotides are TGTGCCAGCAGGCCAAACACTGGGCAGTGGATTCCTCGAAGCAATCAGCCCCAGCATTTT.

In DNA form, the CDR3 reads TGTGCCAGCCTAGCGGGAGCGGGCTACGAGCAGTACTTC. It is translated as CASLAGAGYEQYF. This chain links TRBV2 with TRBJ2-7; 10 bases are shared with TRBD2. From germline, CDR1 is SNHLY and CDR2 FYNNEI. The trim removed 8 bases at V and 3 bases at J, leaving 4 bases unmatched. The CDR3 runs to 13 residues. Complete variable domain (other parts from reference TRBV2 and TRBJ2-7): EPEVTQTPSHQVTQMGQEVILRCVPISNHLYFYWYRQILGQKVEFLVSFYNNEISEKSEIFDDQFSVERPDGSNFTLKIRSTKLEDSAMYFCASLAGAGYEQYFGPGTRLTVT.